The 11 T cell receptor beta chains presented below share a single source sample, sequenced in a study of T-cell reconstitution after alpha-beta-depleted transplantation in children. Construction of the TCRbeta library involved unique molecular identifiers. One entry per CDR3 protein results from TCRdb running MiXCR on the PCR reads. The table includes roughly 70,000 distinct CDR3 sequences, 4% to 5% detected once. The specimen was PBMCs, mostly from graft donor cells, collected 180 days after TCRalphabeta/CD19-depleted stem cell transplant. All receptors derive from a boy younger than two who had a stem cell transplant for acute myeloid leukemia, so the T cells may come from the graft donor.

This chain connects TRBV12-1 to TRBJ2-1; the table names TRBD2, a call not compared with the DNA. TRBV12-1 counts as a pseudogene. The CDR3 runs to 17 residues. The CDR3 loop is CAISSGGLAGGDNEQFF. The CDR3, as DNA: TGTGCCATCAGCTCTGGCGGACTAGCTGGGGGGGACAATGAGCAGTTCTTC.

This clonotype was counted many times. This rearrangement joins TRBV20-1 to TRBJ1-6, with D perhaps TRBD1 (6 bases). The CDR3 sequence is 18 residues long. CDR1 is DFQATT, CDR2 SNEGSKA, per germline (reference sequence). V shed 5 bases and J shed 0 bases, with 20 bases lying between them. As DNA, the CDR3 is TGCAGTGCTCTCAGACGGGACACTATATCCTCCTATAATTCACCCCTCCACTTT. This sequence encodes CSALRRDTISSYNSPLHF.

This clonotype has a count of ten or more. V gene TRBV20-1 combines with J gene TRBJ1-2; the match to TRBD1 covers 8 bases. Germline V gene lookup returns CDR1 DFQATT and CDR2 SNEGSKA (reference sequence). The length of the CDR3 is 10 residues. V was pared by 7 bases and J by 10 bases, with 5 bases of the junction left unmatched. CDR3: CSGTGIAYTF. For the CDR3, the DNA is TGCAGTGGGACAGGGATTGCCTACACCTTC.

Ten or more counts support this clonotype. The chain employs TRBV7-2 and TRBJ2-2, with TRBD2 matching 7 bases. CDR3 size: 15 residues. Germline V gene data show CDR1 as SGHTA and CDR2 as FQGNSA. The ends lost 5 bases at V and 6 bases at J; junction bases unmatched: 9. CDR3 in DNA: TGTGCCAGCAGCCCCGGGACTACCTATCCCGGGGAGCTGTTTTTT. Translated: CASSPGTTYPGELFF.

This clonotype was picked up many times. V usage is TRBV7-6 and J usage is TRBJ2-3; D may match TRBD1 or TRBD2 (5 bases each). The CDR3 is made up of 13 amino acids. Trimming removed 5 bases from V and 8 bases from J, with 14 bases in between. Germline lookup yields CDR1 SGHVS and CDR2 FNYEAQ. In nucleotides, the CDR3 is TGTGCCAGCAGCGCCGGGGCCTACGGTACGCAGTATTTT. Its protein is CASSAGAYGTQYF.

This clonotype has at least ten counts. The chain is built from TRBV12-3 or TRBV12-4 and TRBJ1-1, with D unresolved. This CDR3 comprises 13 residues. V was clipped by 7 bases and J by 1 base, with 10 bases between them. Here the CDR3 reads CASTIGGNTEAFF. The CDR3 DNA reads TGTGCCAGCACCATAGGCGGGAACACTGAAGCTTTCTTT.

This clonotype was seen many times. The chain employs TRBV12-3 or TRBV12-4 and TRBJ2-1, with D tentatively TRBD1 or TRBD2 (6 bases each). Trimming cost V 7 bases and J 0 bases, with 22 bases left between them. The CDR3 covers 18 residues. The CDR3 region has the DNA TGTGCCAGCACCCTTCCCGTAGGAGGGGGGAGCTCCTACAATGAGCAGTTCTTC. This encodes CASTLPVGGGSSYNEQFF.

This clonotype was detected ten times or more. The rearrangement joins TRBV28 to TRBJ2-3; D unclear. Looked up from germline, CDR1 is MDHEN and CDR2 is SYDVKM. The CDR3 extends over 13 amino acids. The V end was cut by 6 bases, the J end by 0 bases, with 7 bases between. CDR3 coding DNA: TGTGCCAGCAGCCACCCAAGCACAGATACGCAGTATTTT. Protein product: CASSHPSTDTQYF. The full variable domain, with the rest looked up from reference TRBV28 and TRBJ2-3, is DVKVTQSSRYLVKRTGEKVFLECVQDMDHENMFWYRQDPGLGLRLIYFSYDVKMKEKGDIPEGYSVSREKKERFSLILESASTNQTSMYLCASSHPSTDTQYFGPGTRLTVL.

This clonotype was picked up many times. The chain recombines TRBV2 with TRBJ2-7, with D possibly matching TRBD1 (5 bases). The germline V and J ends were trimmed by 6 bases and 6 bases, with 15 bases remaining between them. Looked up from germline, CDR1 is SNHLY and CDR2 is FYNNEI. CDR3 length: 13 residues. This chain's CDR3 is CASRPTGPGEQYV. For the CDR3, the DNA is TGTGCCAGCAGGCCCACAGGTCCCGGCGAGCAGTACGTC.

This clonotype showed up many times. V and J are TRBV20-1 and TRBJ2-1; 11 bases align to TRBD2. CDR3 length: 15 amino acids. V gave up 2 bases and J gave up 4 bases; unmatched junction bases: 4. Germline CDR1 and CDR2: DFQATT and SNEGSKA (reference sequence). This chain's CDR3 is CSARRLAGIYNEQFF. For the CDR3, the DNA is TGCAGTGCTAGACGACTAGCGGGGATATACAATGAGCAGTTCTTC.

This clonotype was observed many times. CDR3 in amino acids: CASSLRGRGETQYF. The CDR3 region has the DNA TGTGCCAGCAGCTTGAGGGGGCGCGGAGAGACCCAGTACTTC. This chain connects TRBV7-9 to TRBJ2-5; TRBD1 aligns across 7 bases. This CDR3 region has 14 residues. J gave up 4 bases and V 3 bases, and 5 bases lay outside the gene matches. Germline CDR1 and CDR2: SEHNR and FQNEAQ (reference sequence).